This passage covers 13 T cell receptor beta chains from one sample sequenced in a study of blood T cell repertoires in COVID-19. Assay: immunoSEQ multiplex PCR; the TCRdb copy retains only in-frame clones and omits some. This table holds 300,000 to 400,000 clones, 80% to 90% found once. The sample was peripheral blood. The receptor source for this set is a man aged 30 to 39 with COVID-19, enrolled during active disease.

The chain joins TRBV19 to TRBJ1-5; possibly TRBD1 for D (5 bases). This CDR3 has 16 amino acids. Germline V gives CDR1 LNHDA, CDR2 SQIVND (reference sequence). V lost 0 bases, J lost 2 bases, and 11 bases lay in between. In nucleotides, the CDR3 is TGTGCCAGTAGTATAGAATTTACCAGGGGCAATCAGCCCCAGCATTTT. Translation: CASSIEFTRGNQPQHF.

This chain's CDR3 is CASSVRGRQNTGELFF. The CDR3 coding sequence is TGTGCCAGCAGCGTAAGGGGAAGACAGAACACCGGGGAGCTGTTTTTT. This rearrangement joins TRBV9 to TRBJ2-2; D may be TRBD1 (5 bases). The CDR3 runs 16 residues. Germline CDR1 reads SGDLS; CDR2 reads YYNGEE. The V gene lost 1 base and the J gene lost 1 base, with 11 bases spanning the gap.

CDR3 residues: CASRQQSYEQYF. CDR3 in DNA: TGTGCCAGCCGACAGCAATCCTACGAGCAGTACTTC. The V gene is TRBV2, the J gene TRBJ2-7, with D perhaps TRBD1 (5 bases). This CDR3 contains 12 residues. Per germline, CDR1 SNHLY and CDR2 FYNNEI. Trimming stripped 8 bases from V and 1 base from J, with 9 bases between.

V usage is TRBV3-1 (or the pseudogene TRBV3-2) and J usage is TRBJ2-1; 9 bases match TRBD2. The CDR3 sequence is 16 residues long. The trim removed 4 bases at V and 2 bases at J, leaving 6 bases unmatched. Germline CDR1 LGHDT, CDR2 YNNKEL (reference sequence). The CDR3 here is CASSPLTSGPYNEQFF. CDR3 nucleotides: TGTGCCAGCAGCCCCCTTACTAGCGGGCCCTACAATGAGCAGTTCTTC.

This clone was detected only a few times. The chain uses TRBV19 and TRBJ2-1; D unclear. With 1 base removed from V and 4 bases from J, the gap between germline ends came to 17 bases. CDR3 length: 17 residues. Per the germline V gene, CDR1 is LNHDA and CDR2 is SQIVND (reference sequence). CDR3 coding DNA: TGTGCCAGTAGTATAGGTCGGAGTGGTGCAACATACAATGAGCAGTTCTTC. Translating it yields CASSIGRSGATYNEQFF.

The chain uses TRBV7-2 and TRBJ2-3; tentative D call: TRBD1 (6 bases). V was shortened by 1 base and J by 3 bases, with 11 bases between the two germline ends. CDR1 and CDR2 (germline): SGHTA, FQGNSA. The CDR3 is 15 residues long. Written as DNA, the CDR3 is TGTGCCAGCAGCTTAGGGGGCAGGGGTACAGATACGCAGTATTTT. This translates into CASSLGGRGTDTQYF.

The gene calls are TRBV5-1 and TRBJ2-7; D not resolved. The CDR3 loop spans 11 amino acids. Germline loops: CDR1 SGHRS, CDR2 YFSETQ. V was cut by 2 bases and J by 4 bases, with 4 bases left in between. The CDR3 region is CASSLEYEQYF. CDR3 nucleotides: TGCGCCAGCAGCTTAGAGTACGAGCAGTACTTC.

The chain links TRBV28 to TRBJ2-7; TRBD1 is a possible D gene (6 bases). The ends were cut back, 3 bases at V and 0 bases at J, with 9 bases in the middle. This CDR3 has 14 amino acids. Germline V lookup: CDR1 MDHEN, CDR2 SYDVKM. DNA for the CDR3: TGTGCCAGCAGTTTTTGGACAGTCTCCTACGAGCAGTACTTC. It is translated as CASSFWTVSYEQYF.

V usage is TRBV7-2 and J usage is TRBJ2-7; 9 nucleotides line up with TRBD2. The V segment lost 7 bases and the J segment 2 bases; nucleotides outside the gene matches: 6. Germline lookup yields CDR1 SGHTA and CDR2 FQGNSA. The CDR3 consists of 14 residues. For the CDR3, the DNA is TGTGCCAGCAAGAGGACTAGCGCTACCTACGAGCAGTACTTC. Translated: CASKRTSATYEQYF.

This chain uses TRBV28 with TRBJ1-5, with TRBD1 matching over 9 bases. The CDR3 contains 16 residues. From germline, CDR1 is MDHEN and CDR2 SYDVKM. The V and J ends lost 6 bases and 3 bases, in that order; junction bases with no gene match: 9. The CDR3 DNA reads TGTGCCAGCAGCCGTCCGGGACAGGGTTTCAATCAGCCCCAGCATTTT. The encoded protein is CASSRPGQGFNQPQHF.

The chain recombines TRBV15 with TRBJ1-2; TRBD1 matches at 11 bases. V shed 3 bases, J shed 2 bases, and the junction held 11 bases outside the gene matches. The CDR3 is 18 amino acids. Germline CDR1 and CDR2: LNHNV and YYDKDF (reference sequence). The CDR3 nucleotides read TGTGCCACCAGCAGGGACACACCCGGGACAGGGGGAAACTATGGCTACACCTTC. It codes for CATSRDTPGTGGNYGYTF. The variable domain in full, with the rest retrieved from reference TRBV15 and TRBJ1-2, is DAMVIQNPRYQVTQFGKPVTLSCSQTLNHNVMYWYQQKSSQAPKLLFHYYDKDFNNEADTPDNFQSRRPNTSFCFLDIRSPGLGDTAMYLCATSRDTPGTGGNYGYTFGSGTRLTVV.

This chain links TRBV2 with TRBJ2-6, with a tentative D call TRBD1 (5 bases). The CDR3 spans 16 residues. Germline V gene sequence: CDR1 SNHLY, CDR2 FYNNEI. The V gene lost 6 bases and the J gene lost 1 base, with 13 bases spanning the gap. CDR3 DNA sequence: TGTGCCAGCAGGCCCACAGGAAAATCTGGGGCCAACGTCCTGACTTTC. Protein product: CASRPTGKSGANVLTF.

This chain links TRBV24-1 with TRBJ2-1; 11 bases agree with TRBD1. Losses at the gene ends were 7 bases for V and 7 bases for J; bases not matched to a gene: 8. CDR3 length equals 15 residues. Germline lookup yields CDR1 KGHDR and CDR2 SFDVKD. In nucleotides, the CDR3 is TGTGCCACCAGACCGGGACAGGGGGTTGGGAATGAGCAGTTCTTC. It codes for CATRPGQGVGNEQFF.